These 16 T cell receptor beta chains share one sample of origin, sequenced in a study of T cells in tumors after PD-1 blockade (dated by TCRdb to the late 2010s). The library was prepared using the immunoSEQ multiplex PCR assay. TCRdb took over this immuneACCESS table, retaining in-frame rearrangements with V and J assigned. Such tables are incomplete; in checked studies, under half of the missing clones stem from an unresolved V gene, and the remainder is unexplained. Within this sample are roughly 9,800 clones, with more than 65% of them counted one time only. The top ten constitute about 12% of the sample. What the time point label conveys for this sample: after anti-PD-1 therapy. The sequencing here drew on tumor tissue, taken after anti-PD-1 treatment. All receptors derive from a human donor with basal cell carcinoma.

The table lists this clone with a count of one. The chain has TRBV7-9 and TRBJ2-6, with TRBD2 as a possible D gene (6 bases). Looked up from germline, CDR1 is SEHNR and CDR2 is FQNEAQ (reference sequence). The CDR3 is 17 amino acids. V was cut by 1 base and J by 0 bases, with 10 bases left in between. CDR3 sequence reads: CASSLGTTPSGANVLTF. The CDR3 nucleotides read TGTGCCAGCAGCTTAGGGACTACCCCCTCTGGGGCCAACGTCCTGACTTTC.

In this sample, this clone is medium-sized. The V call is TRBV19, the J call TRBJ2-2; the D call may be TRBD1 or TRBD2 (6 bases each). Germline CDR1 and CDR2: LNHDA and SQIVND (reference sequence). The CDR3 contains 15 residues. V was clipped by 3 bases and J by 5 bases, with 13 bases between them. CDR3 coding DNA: TGTGCCAGTAGTATTTCGGGGGCTCCGACCGGGGAGCTGTTTTTT. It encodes CASSISGAPTGELFF.

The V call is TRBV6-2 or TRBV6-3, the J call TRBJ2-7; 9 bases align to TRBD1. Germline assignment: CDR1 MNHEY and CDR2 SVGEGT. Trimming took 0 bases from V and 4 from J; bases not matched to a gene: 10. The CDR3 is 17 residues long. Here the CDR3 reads CASSYSTQQGARYEQYF. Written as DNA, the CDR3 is TGTGCCAGCAGTTACTCAACACAACAGGGGGCAAGGTACGAGCAGTACTTC.

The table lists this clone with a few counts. The CDR3 nucleotides are TGTGCCAGCAGAGACAGGGGCTCTAACTATGGCTACACCTTC. Amino acid sequence: CASRDRGSNYGYTF. The chain uses TRBV6-5 and TRBJ1-2, with 8 bases that match TRBD1. The CDR3 has 14 residues. J lost 0 bases, V lost 6 bases, and 3 bases had no gene match. Germline CDR1 MNHEY, CDR2 SVGAGI.

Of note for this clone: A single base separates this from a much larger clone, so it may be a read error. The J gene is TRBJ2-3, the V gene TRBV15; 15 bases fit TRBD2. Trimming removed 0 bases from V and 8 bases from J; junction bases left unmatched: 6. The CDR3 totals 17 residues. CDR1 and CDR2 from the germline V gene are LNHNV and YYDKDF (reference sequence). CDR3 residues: CATSRERTSGRGSTQYF. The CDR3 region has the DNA TGTGCCACCAGCAGAGAACGGACTAGCGGGAGGGGGAGTACGCAGTATTTT.

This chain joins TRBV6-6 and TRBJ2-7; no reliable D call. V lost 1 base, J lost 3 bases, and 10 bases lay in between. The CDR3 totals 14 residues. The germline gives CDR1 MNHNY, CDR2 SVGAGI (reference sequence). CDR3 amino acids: CASSYFPRVYEQYF. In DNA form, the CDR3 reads TGTGCCAGCAGTTACTTTCCCCGAGTCTACGAGCAGTACTTC.

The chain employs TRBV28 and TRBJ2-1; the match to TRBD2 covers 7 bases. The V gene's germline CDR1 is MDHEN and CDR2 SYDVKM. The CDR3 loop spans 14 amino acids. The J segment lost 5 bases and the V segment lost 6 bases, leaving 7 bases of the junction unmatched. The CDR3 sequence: CASRGSGHDNEQFF. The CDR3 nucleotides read TGTGCCAGCAGAGGTAGCGGGCATGACAATGAGCAGTTCTTC.

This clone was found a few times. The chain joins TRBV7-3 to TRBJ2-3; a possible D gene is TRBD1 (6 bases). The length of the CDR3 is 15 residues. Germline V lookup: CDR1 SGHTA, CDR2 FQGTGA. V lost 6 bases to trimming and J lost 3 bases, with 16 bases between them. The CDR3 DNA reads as TGTGCCAGCAGTGGAGAGGCGAGGGGGACAGATACGCAGTATTTT. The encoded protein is CASSGEARGTDTQYF.

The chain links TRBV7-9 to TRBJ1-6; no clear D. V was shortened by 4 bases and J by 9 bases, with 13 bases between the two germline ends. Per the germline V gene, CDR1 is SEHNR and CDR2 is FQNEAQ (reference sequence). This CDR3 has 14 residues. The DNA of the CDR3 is TGTGCCAGCAGCTCCATAGCGGGGAGTTCACCCCTCCACTTT. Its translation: CASSSIAGSSPLHF.

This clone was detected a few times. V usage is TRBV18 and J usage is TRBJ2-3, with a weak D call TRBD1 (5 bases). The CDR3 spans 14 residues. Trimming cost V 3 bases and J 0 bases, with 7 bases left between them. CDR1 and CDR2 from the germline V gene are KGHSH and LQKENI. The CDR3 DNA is TGTGCCAGCTCACCGGCAGGGAGCACAGATACGCAGTATTTT. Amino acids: CASSPAGSTDTQYF.

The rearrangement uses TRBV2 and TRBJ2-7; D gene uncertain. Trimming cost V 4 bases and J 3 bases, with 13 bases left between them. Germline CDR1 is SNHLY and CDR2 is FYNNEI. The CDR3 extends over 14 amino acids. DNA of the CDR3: TGTGCCAGCAGTGTCCAGCCTGGGGTCTACGAGCAGTACTTC. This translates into CASSVQPGVYEQYF. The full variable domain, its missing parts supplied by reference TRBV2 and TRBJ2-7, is EPEVTQTPSHQVTQMGQEVILRCVPISNHLYFYWYRQILGQKVEFLVSFYNNEISEKSEIFDDQFSVERPDGSNFTLKIRSTKLEDSAMYFCASSVQPGVYEQYFGPGTRLTVT.

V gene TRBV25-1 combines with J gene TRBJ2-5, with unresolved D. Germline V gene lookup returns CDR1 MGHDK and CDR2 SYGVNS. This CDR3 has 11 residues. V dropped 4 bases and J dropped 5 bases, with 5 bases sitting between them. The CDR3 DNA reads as TGTGCCAGCAGTGTCGTGGAGACCCAGTACTTC. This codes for CASSVVETQYF.

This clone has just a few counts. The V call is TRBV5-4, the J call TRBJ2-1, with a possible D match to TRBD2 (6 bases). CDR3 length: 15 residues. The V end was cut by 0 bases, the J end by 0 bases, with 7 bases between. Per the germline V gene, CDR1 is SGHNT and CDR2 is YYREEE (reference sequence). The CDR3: CASSLVGGSYNEQFF. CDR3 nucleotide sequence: TGTGCCAGCAGCTTGGTCGGGGGCTCCTACAATGAGCAGTTCTTC.

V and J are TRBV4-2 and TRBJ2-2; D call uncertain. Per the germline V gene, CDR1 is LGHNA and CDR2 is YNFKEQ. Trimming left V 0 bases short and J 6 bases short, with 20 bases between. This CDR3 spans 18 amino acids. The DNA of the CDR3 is TGTGCCAGCAGCCAAGATCGGGCGGACCCGGGCCGTGCCGGGGAGCTGTTTTTT. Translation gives CASSQDRADPGRAGELFF.

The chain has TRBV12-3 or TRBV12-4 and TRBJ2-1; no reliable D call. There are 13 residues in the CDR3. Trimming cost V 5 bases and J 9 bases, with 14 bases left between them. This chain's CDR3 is CASSLKLGGEQFF. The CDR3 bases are TGTGCCAGCAGTCTCAAATTAGGCGGTGAGCAGTTCTTC.

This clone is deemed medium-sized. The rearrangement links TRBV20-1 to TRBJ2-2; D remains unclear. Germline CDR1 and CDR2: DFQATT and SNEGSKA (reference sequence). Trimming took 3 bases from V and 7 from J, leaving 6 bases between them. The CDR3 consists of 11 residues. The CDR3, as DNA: TGCAGTGCTAGCTATCGCGGGGAGCTGTTTTTT. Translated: CSASYRGELFF.